The 31 T cell receptor beta chains below all came from one sample that was sequenced in a study of T cell repertoires in cytomegalovirus infection. One entry per CDR3 protein, called by TCRdb with MiXCR from the reads. This sample has about 530,000 distinct CDR3 sequences; about 30% occur once, and the top ten carry roughly 13%. The specimen was PBMCs. The receptor source for this set is a human donor in good health (CMV status not recorded). Some clones in this sample may be carry-over from other donors' samples.

This clonotype appeared many times. The CDR3 DNA is TGTGCCAGCCCATGGCCCCAGCATTTT. Its translation: CASPWPQHF. The chain recombines TRBV19 with TRBJ1-5, with D hard to call. This CDR3 contains 9 residues. From germline, CDR1 is LNHDA and CDR2 SQIVND (reference sequence). Trimming took 9 bases from V and 9 from J, leaving 6 bases between them.

The chain joins TRBV7-3 to TRBJ2-2; 9 bases agree with TRBD1. The CDR3 consists of 18 residues. In germline, CDR1 is SGHTA, CDR2 FQGTGA. With 5 bases clipped from V and 4 bases from J, the junction kept 14 bases outside the gene matches. The CDR3 is CASSPNLRDRVGTGELFF. The CDR3 region has the DNA TGTGCCAGCAGCCCGAACCTCCGGGACAGGGTCGGCACCGGGGAGCTGTTTTTT.

This clonotype was seen only a few times. This chain uses TRBV7-2 with TRBJ2-1; TRBD2 might be the D (6 bases). Germline V gives CDR1 SGHTA, CDR2 FQGNSA. This CDR3 is 14 amino acids long. V was clipped by 3 bases and J by 4 bases, with 10 bases between them. Here the CDR3 DNA reads TGTGCCAGCAGCTTTAGTAGCGGATACAATGAGCAGTTCTTC. This sequence encodes CASSFSSGYNEQFF.

This clonotype occurred a few times. V gene TRBV20-1 combines with J gene TRBJ2-1; D gene uncertain. With 0 bases removed from V and 0 bases from J, the gap between germline ends came to 12 bases. CDR3 size: 16 residues. Germline CDR1 reads DFQATT; CDR2 reads SNEGSKA (reference sequence). The DNA of the CDR3 is TGCAGTGCTAGAGATTGGACGAGAACCTCCTACAATGAGCAGTTCTTC. Translation: CSARDWTRTSYNEQFF.

J is TRBJ1-4 and V is TRBV19; no clear D. V lost 5 bases, J lost 8 bases, and 15 bases lay in between. Germline loops: CDR1 LNHDA, CDR2 SQIVND (reference sequence). The CDR3 is 14 residues long. In DNA, the CDR3 is TGTGCCAGTAGTGAAGAAAACGTCGGGGAAAAACTGTTTTTT. It yields the protein CASSEENVGEKLFF.

This clonotype has ten or more counts. The chain uses TRBV20-1 and TRBJ2-3; TRBD1 agrees at 11 bases. The CDR3 runs to 14 residues. Germline V CDR1 and CDR2: DFQATT, SNEGSKA (reference sequence). The trim removed 6 bases at V and 2 bases at J, leaving 4 bases unmatched. The CDR3 nucleotides are TGCAGTGCGACGGGACAGGGGGTCACAGATACGCAGTATTTT. This encodes CSATGQGVTDTQYF.

A remark on this clonotype: The CDR3 does not end in the conserved phenylalanine or tryptophan, so this is likely a read error. The V call is TRBV12-3 or TRBV12-4, the J call TRBJ2-1; 12 bases fit TRBD2. The CDR3 sequence is 14 residues long. CDR3 DNA: TGTGCCAGCAGTCTAGCGGGAGGGCGTAATGAGCAGTTCATC. This gives the protein CASSLAGGRNEQFI.

This clonotype was seen a handful of times. The V gene is TRBV12-3 or TRBV12-4, the J gene TRBJ1-2; 9 bases are a match to TRBD1. The V segment lost 5 bases and the J segment 8 bases; nucleotides outside the gene matches: 9. The CDR3 loop spans 14 amino acids. CDR3 DNA sequence: TGTGCCAGCAGTCCAACAGGGGGCGCGGCGGGCTACACCTTC. Encoded protein: CASSPTGGAAGYTF.

J is TRBJ2-3 and V is TRBV12-3 or TRBV12-4; D is unclear. V dropped 5 bases and J dropped 8 bases, with 23 bases sitting between them. This CDR3 region has 16 residues. CDR3 protein: CASSPRGFHLIPTQYF. In DNA, the CDR3 is TGTGCCAGCAGTCCCCGTGGATTTCACCTCATCCCTACGCAGTATTTT.

This clonotype has a count of ten or more. This may be a read error, as it is one base from a much larger clone. The V and J genes are TRBV11-2 and TRBJ2-5; D is undetermined. From germline, CDR1 is SGHAT and CDR2 FQNNGV. The germline V and J ends were trimmed by 1 base and 3 bases, with 3 bases remaining between them. This CDR3 spans 12 amino acids. CDR3 sequence (DNA): TGTGCCAGCAGCTTAGGGGAAGAGACCCAGTACTTC. Encoded protein: CASSLGEETQYF.

CDR3 residues: CASSLAGGGFRGYTF. CDR3 DNA: TGTGCCAGCAGCTTAGCGGGGGGTGGATTTCGTGGCTACACCTTC. The chain joins TRBV7-2 to TRBJ1-2; a weak D match, TRBD1 (5 bases). The CDR3 is 15 amino acids. In germline, CDR1 is SGHTA, CDR2 FQGNSA. The V and J ends lost 0 bases and 7 bases respectively, with 15 bases between them.

This clonotype was counted many times. The chain has TRBV7-9 and TRBJ1-2, with TRBD1 as a possible D gene (6 bases). V was cut by 7 bases and J by 4 bases, with 13 bases left in between. This CDR3 has 13 amino acids. Germline V CDR1 and CDR2: SEHNR, FQNEAQ (reference sequence). The CDR3 bases are TGTGCCAGCATCCCGACAGGAGCCTATGGCTACACCTTC. It specifies CASIPTGAYGYTF.

The chain links TRBV11-2 to TRBJ1-3; D gene ambiguous. Germline V gene sequence: CDR1 SGHAT, CDR2 FQNNGV. This CDR3 spans 13 amino acids. The ends were cut back, 1 base at V and 7 bases at J, with 8 bases in the middle. The CDR3 sequence: CASSLAGKNTIYF. The CDR3 bases are TGTGCCAGCAGCTTAGCCGGGAAGAACACCATATATTTT.

This rearrangement joins TRBV4-3 to TRBJ1-1; TRBD1 matches 9 bases. The trim removed 0 bases at V and 3 bases at J, leaving 5 bases unmatched. CDR1 and CDR2 (germline): LGHNA, YSLEER. The CDR3 runs to 16 residues. CDR3 sequence (DNA): TGCGCCAGCAGCCAAGACCAGGGACAGGGATACACTGAAGCTTTCTTT. It specifies CASSQDQGQGYTEAFF.

V and J are TRBV6-2 or TRBV6-3 and TRBJ1-1; D is unclear. CDR3 length: 12 amino acids. The germline V gene has CDR1 MNHEY and CDR2 SVGEGT. Trimming took 2 bases from V and 4 from J, leaving 5 bases between them. CDR3 sequence: CASSYGPTEAFF. CDR3 in DNA: TGTGCCAGCAGTTACGGGCCCACTGAAGCTTTCTTT.

This chain uses TRBV11-2 with TRBJ2-3; 12 bases align to TRBD2. The CDR3 sequence is 19 residues long. In germline, CDR1 is SGHAT, CDR2 FQNNGV. Trimming at V came to 1 base and at J to 2 bases, leaving 10 bases not matched to a gene. CDR3 DNA: TGTGCCAGCAGCTTAGGACGACTAGCGGGAGTTGCGCTCACAGATACGCAGTATTTT. Protein: CASSLGRLAGVALTDTQYF.

This chain uses TRBV6-2 or TRBV6-3 with TRBJ2-1; D possibly matches TRBD1 or TRBD2 (5 bases each). Trimming left V 5 bases short and J 0 bases short, with 17 bases between. The CDR3 consists of 17 residues. Germline V gene data show CDR1 as MNHEY and CDR2 as SVGEGT. The CDR3, as DNA: TGTGCCAGCAGTCCGCCGGGGCCCTCTAGCTCCTACAATGAGCAGTTCTTC. Translation: CASSPPGPSSSYNEQFF.

This clonotype was detected a few times. This chain links TRBV29-1 with TRBJ2-7, with 10 bases lining up with TRBD2. V was pared by 6 bases and J by 1 base, with 9 bases of the junction left unmatched. Germline values: CDR1 SQVTM, CDR2 ANQGSEA. This CDR3 is 15 amino acids long. The CDR3 coding sequence is TGCAGCGTCGATAAGCTAGCGGGAGCTTCCTACGAGCAGTACTTC. Translation: CSVDKLAGASYEQYF.

This clonotype has a handful of counts. The V and J genes are TRBV5-1 and TRBJ2-7; either TRBD1 or TRBD2 may supply D (5 bases each). This CDR3 contains 14 residues. Trimming pared 0 bases from V and 3 bases from J, leaving 10 bases between. Germline values: CDR1 SGHRS, CDR2 YFSETQ. CDR3 in DNA: TGCGCCAGCAGCTTGGAGGGACGGAACTACGAGCAGTACTTC. Residues: CASSLEGRNYEQYF.

The sample holds a few counts of this clonotype. The CDR3 DNA reads TGCAGTGCTAGAGCGGATGAAGCTTTCTTT. This gives the protein CSARADEAFF. The chain uses TRBV20-1 and TRBJ1-1; D gene unclear. The CDR3 length is 10 residues. Trimming stripped 1 base from V and 7 bases from J, with 4 bases between. Germline loops: CDR1 DFQATT, CDR2 SNEGSKA (reference sequence).

This clonotype was observed many times. This chain connects TRBV7-9 to TRBJ1-4; D uncertain. CDR1 SEHNR and CDR2 FQNEAQ come from the germline V gene (reference sequence). The CDR3 is made up of 16 amino acids. V was clipped by 7 bases and J by 0 bases, with 15 bases between them. For the CDR3, the DNA is TGTGCCAGCAAAAGAGGGAACAAAGCAACTAATGAAAAACTGTTTTTT. This gives the protein CASKRGNKATNEKLFF. The full variable domain, its missing parts supplied by reference TRBV7-9 and TRBJ1-4, is DTGVSQNPRHKITKRGQNVTFRCDPISEHNRLYWYRQTLGQGPEFLTYFQNEAQLEKSRLLSDRFSAERPKGSFSTLEIQRTEQGDSAMYLCASKRGNKATNEKLFFGSGTQLSVL.

This clonotype has a count of ten or more. The CDR3: CASSPGSKNIQYF. CDR3 in DNA: TGTGCCAGCAGCCCGGGATCCAAAAACATTCAGTACTTC. The rearrangement links TRBV7-2 to TRBJ2-4; a possible D gene is TRBD2 (5 bases). Germline V gives CDR1 SGHTA, CDR2 FQGNSA. V dropped 5 bases and J dropped 2 bases, with 7 bases sitting between them. The CDR3 sequence is 13 residues long.

This clonotype was counted only a few times. The chain is built from TRBV20-1 and TRBJ2-1; the match to TRBD2 covers 11 bases. Germline V CDR1 and CDR2: DFQATT, SNEGSKA (reference sequence). V shed 4 bases and J 7 bases; nucleotides not matched to a gene: 9. CDR3 length: 15 amino acids. DNA of the CDR3: TGCAGTGCTAACTCAGGCACTAGCGGGAGTAATGAGCAGTTCTTC. It encodes CSANSGTSGSNEQFF.

This clonotype has just a few counts. CDR3 sequence: CASSPQLAGVREQFF. Written as DNA, the CDR3 is TGTGCCAGCAGCCCCCAGTTAGCGGGAGTACGAGAGCAGTTCTTC. V and J are TRBV7-3 and TRBJ2-1; the match to TRBD2 covers 9 bases. V dropped 5 bases and J dropped 10; count of bases not matched to a gene: 12. Germline V gene sequence: CDR1 SGHTA, CDR2 FQGTGA. The CDR3 totals 15 residues.

The table lists this clonotype with a few counts. The CDR3 nucleotides read TGTGCCAGCAGCTTGGCACAGGGTCGGAATGAGCAGTTCTTC. This gives the protein CASSLAQGRNEQFF. V usage is TRBV7-6 and J usage is TRBJ2-1; a weak D match, TRBD1 (6 bases). CDR1 and CDR2 from the germline V gene are SGHVS and FNYEAQ. The CDR3 totals 14 residues. Deletions cut 3 bases from V and 7 bases from J, with 13 bases between. The complete variable domain, with remaining parts taken from reference TRBV7-6 and TRBJ2-1, reads GAGVSQSPRYKVTKRGQDVALRCDPISGHVSLYWYRQALGQGPEFLTYFNYEAQQDKSGLPNDRFSAERPEGSISTLTIQRTEQRDSAMYRCASSLAQGRNEQFFGPGTRLTVL.

This clonotype appeared a few times. The J gene is TRBJ2-3, the V gene TRBV20-1, with D tentatively TRBD1 (6 bases). Germline lookup yields CDR1 DFQATT and CDR2 SNEGSKA (reference sequence). This CDR3 is 11 amino acids long. Here the CDR3 reads CRGGAGDTQYF. In nucleotides, the CDR3 is TGCCGAGGGGGAGCTGGAGATACGCAGTATTTT.

A few counts support this clonotype. The CDR3 is CASSLGTGYLAEAFF. The CDR3 coding sequence is TGTGCCAGCAGTTTGGGGACAGGGTATTTGGCTGAAGCTTTCTTT. This chain links TRBV12-3 or TRBV12-4 with TRBJ1-1; 9 bases are shared with TRBD1. This CDR3 region has 15 residues. The J segment lost 6 bases and the V segment lost 3 bases, leaving 8 bases of the junction unmatched.

The rearrangement links TRBV14 to TRBJ1-3, with D possibly TRBD1 on 6 matching bases. The CDR3 is made up of 16 amino acids. CDR1 is SGHDN, CDR2 FVKESK, per germline. V was trimmed by 3 bases and J by 3 bases, leaving 15 bases between them. CDR3 loop: CASSHKPGASGNTIYF. The CDR3 bases are TGTGCCAGCAGCCACAAACCGGGGGCGAGTGGAAACACCATATATTTT.

This clonotype was found a few times. The chain has TRBV6-2 or TRBV6-3 and TRBJ2-7, with D perhaps matching TRBD2 (6 bases). The CDR3 is 15 residues long. The V end lost 0 bases, the J end lost 3 bases, and 12 bases lay between the germline ends. CDR1 is MNHEY, CDR2 SVGEGT, per germline. The CDR3 spells CASSYSGPAGYEQYF. The CDR3 DNA reads TGTGCCAGCAGTTACTCGGGTCCAGCGGGCTACGAGCAGTACTTC.

A word on this clonotype: Being one base from a much bigger clone, this may be a read error. CDR3 sequence: CASSRLAYEQYF. The CDR3, as DNA: TGTGCCAGCAGTCGACTAGCCTACGAGCAGTACTTC. This chain joins TRBV12-3 or TRBV12-4 and TRBJ2-7, with a tentative D call TRBD2 (6 bases). Trimming cost V 5 bases and J 2 bases, with 7 bases left between them. The length of the CDR3 is 12 residues.

The J gene is TRBJ2-3, the V gene TRBV7-2; a weak D match, TRBD2 (6 bases). This CDR3 comprises 12 residues. V was cut by 10 bases and J by 3 bases, with 11 bases left in between. Germline loops: CDR1 SGHTA, CDR2 FQGNSA. The CDR3 bases are TGTGCCATCACGGGAGCTACAGATACGCAGTATTTT. It is translated as CAITGATDTQYF.